The 14 T cell receptor beta chains in this list originate from one sample, sequenced in a study of neurological immune-mediated disorders. TCRdb ran MiXCR on the 5' RACE reads and lists one entry per CDR3 protein. The sample has about 66,000 distinct CDR3 sequences; approximately 4.1% are singletons. The sample comprised PBMCs. The receptors here all came from a man aged 25-40 years with multiple sclerosis.

This clonotype appeared many times. This chain links TRBV10-3 with TRBJ1-1; a possible D gene is TRBD1 (6 bases). Germline V gene data show CDR1 as ENHRY and CDR2 as SYGVKD. This CDR3 comprises 15 residues. V lost 6 bases and J lost 1, with 15 bases in between. The CDR3 DNA reads TGTGCCATCAGCCGGGGGCAGGGAGAGAACACTGAAGCTTTCTTT. Protein: CAISRGQGENTEAFF.

This clonotype was recorded many times. V is TRBV11-3 and J is TRBJ2-2; 13 bases line up with TRBD2. V lost 5 bases to trimming and J lost 4 bases; unmatched junction nucleotides: 4. The CDR3 covers 16 residues. The germline CDR1 and CDR2 sequences are SGHNT and YENEEA. The CDR3: CASSPGTSGATGELFF. DNA of the CDR3: TGTGCCAGCAGCCCCGGGACTAGCGGGGCCACCGGGGAGCTGTTTTTT.

Many counts were recorded for this clonotype. The rearrangement uses TRBV3-1 and TRBJ1-1, with D unresolved. Trimming took 0 bases from V and 0 from J, leaving 2 bases between them. Germline lookup yields CDR1 LGHDT and CDR2 YNNKEL (reference sequence). The CDR3 is 13 amino acids. The CDR3 sequence is CASSQELNTEAFF. The CDR3 coding sequence is TGTGCCAGCAGCCAAGAGCTGAACACTGAAGCTTTCTTT.

This clonotype was found many times. The chain links TRBV20-1 to TRBJ2-3; D not certain. The V end was cut by 5 bases, the J end by 0 bases, with 6 bases between. In germline, CDR1 is DFQATT, CDR2 SNEGSKA (reference sequence). CDR3 size: 12 residues. This CDR3 is CSAYSSTDTQYF. CDR3 DNA sequence: TGCAGTGCTTACTCTAGCACAGATACGCAGTATTTT.

This clonotype was counted many times. The V gene is TRBV20-1, the J gene TRBJ1-2; D is ambiguous. The germline CDR1 and CDR2 sequences are DFQATT and SNEGSKA (reference sequence). The CDR3 has 13 amino acids. The V end lost 1 base, the J end lost 6 bases, and 12 bases lay between the germline ends. CDR3 in amino acids: CSARVAQDNGYTF. CDR3 bases: TGCAGTGCTAGAGTGGCTCAGGATAATGGCTACACCTTC.

In its sample, this clonotype was seen many times. The rearrangement links TRBV2 to TRBJ2-6; 8 bases are a match to TRBD1. V gave up 7 bases and J gave up 0 bases; unmatched junction bases: 11. CDR3 length: 18 amino acids. Germline assignment: CDR1 SNHLY and CDR2 FYNNEI. CDR3 nucleotide sequence: TGTGCCAGCACCCTTACAGGGGGTTTCGGCTCTGGGGCCAACGTCCTGACTTTC. Translation: CASTLTGGFGSGANVLTF.

This clonotype was found many times. V and J are TRBV20-1 and TRBJ2-1; 8 bases match TRBD2. Germline CDR1 DFQATT, CDR2 SNEGSKA (reference sequence). The CDR3 covers 15 residues. The trim removed 5 bases at V and 8 bases at J, leaving 14 bases unmatched. The CDR3 DNA follows: TGCAGTGCTCCCCACCCGCGGGGGGCCATGGATGAGCAGTTCTTC. This codes for CSAPHPRGAMDEQFF.

At least ten counts were recorded for this clonotype. The chain couples TRBV5-1 to TRBJ1-6; D remains unclear. Trimming left V 4 bases short and J 7 bases short, with 18 bases between. The CDR3 contains 16 residues. Looked up from germline, CDR1 is SGHRS and CDR2 is YFSETQ. The CDR3 spells CASSVISTTGNSPLHF. The CDR3 DNA reads as TGCGCCAGCAGCGTGATCTCGACCACGGGGAATTCACCCCTCCACTTT.

This clonotype was seen many times. J is TRBJ2-7 and V is TRBV28; D may be TRBD2 (6 bases). This CDR3 is built from 13 residues. Trimming cost V 3 bases and J 6 bases, with 12 bases left between them. The germline gives CDR1 MDHEN, CDR2 SYDVKM. The CDR3 nucleotides read TGTGCCAGCAGTTTGGAGGGTACGGGCGAGCAGTACTTC. It translates to CASSLEGTGEQYF.

This clonotype has at least ten counts. The genes are TRBV5-6 and TRBJ2-3; D possibly corresponds to TRBD2 (5 bases). Trimming removed 2 bases at V and 6 bases at J, with 13 bases between. This CDR3 contains 14 residues. Germline V gene lookup returns CDR1 SGHDT and CDR2 YYEEEE. The CDR3 sequence: CASSFDYARDTQYF. The CDR3 DNA sequence: TGTGCCAGCAGCTTTGACTACGCTCGGGATACGCAGTATTTT.

This clonotype was recorded at least ten times. This rearrangement joins TRBV5-1 to TRBJ2-2; D possibly corresponds to TRBD1 (6 bases). This CDR3 is built from 15 residues. V dropped 2 bases and J dropped 4 bases, with 12 bases sitting between them. Germline V lookup: CDR1 SGHRS, CDR2 YFSETQ. CDR3 DNA: TGCGCCAGCAGCTTTGAACAGGGCCGCACCGGGGAGCTGTTTTTT. Encoded protein: CASSFEQGRTGELFF.

Many counts were recorded for this clonotype. The chain employs TRBV20-1 and TRBJ2-3; 12 bases map to TRBD2. Germline CDR1 is DFQATT and CDR2 is SNEGSKA (reference sequence). CDR3 size: 13 residues. V lost 3 bases, J lost 5 bases, and 0 bases stayed unmatched. DNA for the CDR3: TGCAGTGCTAGGACTAGCGGGGGAGATACGCAGTATTTT. As protein: CSARTSGGDTQYF.

Regarding this clonotype: This sequence may be a read error, since a much larger clone differs from it by one base. The rearrangement links TRBV20-1 to TRBJ1-4; perhaps TRBD1 as D (5 bases). This CDR3 is built from 15 residues. Per germline, CDR1 DFQATT and CDR2 SNEGSKA (reference sequence). With 0 bases removed from V and 9 bases from J, the gap between germline ends came to 17 bases. CDR3 region: CSARDLRDPIQKLFF. The CDR3, as DNA: TGCAGTGCTAGAGATCTCAGGGACCCGATCCAAAAACTGTTTTTT.

This clonotype was picked up many times. V usage is TRBV12-3 or TRBV12-4 and J usage is TRBJ2-7, with 7 positions matching TRBD1. V shed 4 bases and J 2 bases; nucleotides not matched to a gene: 11. There are 16 residues in the CDR3. The CDR3 loop reads CASSSKQGPGPYEQYF. The CDR3 nucleotides are TGTGCCAGCAGTTCAAAACAGGGGCCAGGGCCCTACGAGCAGTACTTC.